Listed below are T cell receptor beta chains from one sample, sequenced in a study of T cells in Graves' hyperthyroidism and ophthalmopathy. TCRdb recomputed calls from the multiplex PCR reads with MiXCR, one row per CDR3 protein. Seen here are roughly 710,000 distinct CDR3 sequences, 30% to 40% observed once, and the top ten hold around 30%. The sequenced material came from blood. The source is a woman aged 40 to 50 with Graves' hyperthyroidism. The CDR3 runs from the conserved cysteine through the conserved F or W. D genes are given only for firm matches.

CDR3 protein	D gene	V gene	J gene
CASSQDPGQETQYF	-	TRBV5-4	TRBJ2-5
CATSDPGTSPSGGDTQYF	-	TRBV24-1	TRBJ2-3
CASRETSGYEQYF	TRBD2	TRBV6-5	TRBJ2-7
CASSYSTPSGMANEKLFF	-	TRBV6-5	TRBJ1-4
CASSVGHNNSPLHF	-	TRBV9	TRBJ1-6
CASSLRGPQNTEAFF	-	TRBV7-2	TRBJ1-1
CSAQSTGSYSNQPQHF	-	TRBV20-1	TRBJ1-5
CASSPGQNNQPQHF	-	TRBV5-8	TRBJ1-5
CASCDSYGYTF	-	TRBV12-3/TRBV12-4	TRBJ1-2
CAISEDSGANVLTF	-	TRBV10-3	TRBJ2-6
CASSGRGLGETQYF	-	TRBV6-1	TRBJ2-5
CASAPPGQPYTDTQYF	TRBD1	TRBV7-2	TRBJ2-3
CASHDRAGNTIYF	TRBD1	TRBV2	TRBJ1-3
CASSYVRNSPLHF	-	TRBV6-5	TRBJ1-6
CASSPRLVDRGYGEQYF	TRBD1	TRBV7-2	TRBJ2-7
CASSENRPSSNQPQHF	-	TRBV19	TRBJ1-5
CASSRYSGGLNTGELFF	TRBD2	TRBV6-1	TRBJ2-2
CSARNDRGWTAFF	TRBD1	TRBV20-1	TRBJ1-1
CSAPRQGLNSPLHF	TRBD1	TRBV20-1	TRBJ1-6
CASRGGDTGGNQPQHF	TRBD1	TRBV19	TRBJ1-5
CSARPVSSYNSPLHF	-	TRBV20-1	TRBJ1-6
CASRLGVLGQTGNTIYF	TRBD1	TRBV6-1	TRBJ1-3
CASSETQVGQYF	-	TRBV2	TRBJ2-7
CASSSIFAGGRTAEAFF	TRBD1	TRBV11-2	TRBJ1-1
CASSYEQGSYGYTF	-	TRBV6-5	TRBJ1-2
CTSSFYICSAEGGQGIYEQYF	-	TRBV11-2	TRBJ2-7
CASSQIGTDSPLHF	-	TRBV7-2	TRBJ1-6
CASSGGGASGRAQQYF	TRBD2	TRBV7-2	TRBJ2-7
CASSSPVAGGPYEQYF	TRBD2	TRBV5-6	TRBJ2-7
CASSTYQSDRYEQYF	-	TRBV19	TRBJ2-7
CASSVVLGANTEAFF	-	TRBV9	TRBJ1-1
CSATRQGSSYEQYF	TRBD1	TRBV29-1	TRBJ2-7
CASSVSGVSNQPQHF	-	TRBV2	TRBJ1-5
CSAASSHRDRNYEQYF	TRBD1	TRBV29-1	TRBJ2-7
CASSSGTDLYSPLHF	TRBD1	TRBV6-5	TRBJ1-6
CATSRDRVLLDEQFF	TRBD1	TRBV15	TRBJ2-1
CAITQGGHSPLHF	-	TRBV10-3	TRBJ1-6
CASSPRGVGSNYGYTF	-	TRBV11-2	TRBJ1-2
CASSPLRGENEQYF	-	TRBV18	TRBJ2-7
CAITGTSGVTDTQYF	TRBD2	TRBV10-3	TRBJ2-3
CSAGQGPGDQPQHF	-	TRBV20-1	TRBJ1-5
CASSIPLGLASGEYEQYF	TRBD2	TRBV10-2	TRBJ2-7
CASSLTGIGYNSPLHF	-	TRBV5-4	TRBJ1-6